These 2 T cell receptor beta chains originate from one sample sequenced in a study of metastatic and nonmetastatic thyroid tumors. There were no patients who had received any treatment before thyroid surgery. MiXCR was used by TCRdb to re-call the PCR reads. Of 16,000 or so clones listed, 25% are singletons. The specimen was adjacent normal tissue. Source of these receptors: a female donor with papillary thyroid cancer or a benign thyroid nodule (not recorded which). Some clones in this sample may be carry-over from other donors' samples.

The genes are TRBV2 and TRBJ1-2, with 8 bases identical to TRBD1. The CDR3 is made up of 13 amino acids. Germline loops: CDR1 SNHLY, CDR2 FYNNEI. Trimming cost V 4 bases and J 6 bases; bases outside gene matches: 4. DNA for the CDR3: TGTGCCAGCAGTGTCGCAGGGGGCGATGGCTACACCTTC. This translates into CASSVAGGDGYTF. The full variable domain, its missing parts supplied by reference TRBV2 and TRBJ1-2, is EPEVTQTPSHQVTQMGQEVILRCVPISNHLYFYWYRQILGQKVEFLVSFYNNEISEKSEIFDDQFSVERPDGSNFTLKIRSTKLEDSAMYFCASSVAGGDGYTFGSGTRLTVV.

Relative to its sample, this clone is medium-sized. The V gene is TRBV6-1, the J gene TRBJ2-1; 7 bases are shared with TRBD2. Germline CDR1 MNHNS, CDR2 SASEGT. The CDR3 contains 12 residues. V shed 6 bases, J shed 8 bases, and the junction held 4 bases outside the gene matches. CDR3 protein: CASSPRGDEQFF. DNA of the CDR3: TGTGCCAGCAGCCCTCGGGGGGATGAGCAGTTCTTC.